A selection of T cell receptor beta chains follows, all from one sample in a study of post-analysis software for immune sequencing data. TCRdb ran MiXCR on the PCR reads and lists one entry per CDR3 protein. The sample contains 250,000 to 300,000 distinct CDR3 sequences, about 40% of which appear only once. Sequencing used blood. These receptors were collected from a girl aged 5 to 17 with multiple sclerosis. Both conserved end residues are part of each CDR3. The D gene is left open where the match is weak. Only some rows state a clone size, as once, few, many or a class for expanded clones.

V gene: TRBV20-1
J gene: TRBJ2-3
D gene: .
clone size: .
CDR3 DNA: TGCAGTGCGGAGGGAGGTTTGCCCCCCAGCGATACGCAGTATTTT
CDR3 protein: CSAEGGLPPSDTQYF

V gene: TRBV12-3/TRBV12-4
J gene: TRBJ2-5
D gene: TRBD2
clone size: .
CDR3 DNA: TGTGCCAGCAGTCCCCCAACTAGCGAGGTGCAAGAGACCCAGTACTTC
CDR3 protein: CASSPPTSEVQETQYF

V gene: TRBV5-1
J gene: TRBJ1-2
D gene: TRBD1
clone size: many
CDR3 DNA: TGCGCCAGCAGAGTCGGACAGGGAGGCTATGGCTACACCTTC
CDR3 protein: CASRVGQGGYGYTF

V gene: TRBV9
J gene: TRBJ2-3
D gene: TRBD2
clone size: many
CDR3 DNA: TGTGCCAGCAGCGCCGTAGCGGGAGGAGTAGCAGATACGCAGTATTTT
CDR3 protein: CASSAVAGGVADTQYF

V gene: TRBV12-3/TRBV12-4
J gene: TRBJ2-7
D gene: .
clone size: few
CDR3 DNA: TGTGCCAGCAGCTACTCCTACACATGGACCTACGAGCAGTACTTC
CDR3 protein: CASSYSYTWTYEQYF

V gene: TRBV15
J gene: TRBJ2-1
D gene: TRBD2
clone size: few
CDR3 DNA: TGTGCCACCAGCAGAGTCCCCTTGGATAGCGGGAGTAGTGAGCAGTTCTTC
CDR3 protein: CATSRVPLDSGSSEQFF

V gene: TRBV6-4
J gene: TRBJ2-3
D gene: TRBD2
clone size: many
CDR3 DNA: TGTGCCAGCAGCCGGGGGGGCGGCACAGATACGCAGTATTTT
CDR3 protein: CASSRGGGTDTQYF

V gene: TRBV7-2
J gene: TRBJ2-3
D gene: .
clone size: .
CDR3 DNA: TGTGCCAGCAGCTACGGGCGCGAGTATACGCAGTATTTT
CDR3 protein: CASSYGREYTQYF

V gene: TRBV27
J gene: TRBJ2-1
D gene: TRBD2
clone size: .
CDR3 DNA: TGTGCCAGCAGTTTAATTCCAGCGGGGGATTACGGCAATGAGCAGTTCTTC
CDR3 protein: CASSLIPAGDYGNEQFF

V gene: TRBV25-1
J gene: TRBJ1-1
D gene: .
clone size: many
CDR3 DNA: TGTGCCAGCAGTGAAAAAACAAACACTGAAGCTTTCTTT
CDR3 protein: CASSEKTNTEAFF

V gene: TRBV7-2
J gene: TRBJ1-4
D gene: .
clone size: many
CDR3 DNA: TGTGCCAGCAGCTTACGTCCGGGGGGAGTGACTAATGAAAAACTGTTTTTT
CDR3 protein: CASSLRPGGVTNEKLFF

V gene: TRBV6-4
J gene: TRBJ1-6
D gene: .
clone size: many
CDR3 DNA: TGTGCCAGCAGTGATCAGGCGCGCTCACCCCTCCACTTT
CDR3 protein: CASSDQARSPLHF

V gene: TRBV28
J gene: TRBJ1-2
D gene: .
clone size: many
CDR3 DNA: TGTGCCAGCAGTACCCCGGCCGGTTATGGCTACACCTTC
CDR3 protein: CASSTPAGYGYTF

V gene: TRBV6-1
J gene: TRBJ2-3
D gene: .
clone size: few
CDR3 DNA: TGTGCCAGCAGTCGCAGCCCCGATACGCAGTATTTT
CDR3 protein: CASSRSPDTQYF

V gene: TRBV3-1
J gene: TRBJ1-2
D gene: .
clone size: .
CDR3 DNA: TGTGCCAGCAGCCAAGATCTCGGGCACTATGGCTACACCTTC
CDR3 protein: CASSQDLGHYGYTF

V gene: TRBV15
J gene: TRBJ2-1
D gene: TRBD2
clone size: many
CDR3 DNA: TGTGCCACCAGTTTTAGCGGGGGGCAGGATGAGCAGTTCTTC
CDR3 protein: CATSFSGGQDEQFF

V gene: TRBV6-5
J gene: TRBJ1-5
D gene: TRBD1
clone size: .
CDR3 DNA: TGTGCCAGCAGTTACCCACTGACAGGGGGCCCTGATTATAGCAATCAGCCCCAGCATTTT
CDR3 protein: CASSYPLTGGPDYSNQPQHF

V gene: TRBV5-1
J gene: TRBJ2-2
D gene: TRBD1
clone size: .
CDR3 DNA: TGCGCCAGCAGCCCTCGACAGGGGACCGGGGAGCTGTTTTTT
CDR3 protein: CASSPRQGTGELFF

V gene: TRBV29-1
J gene: TRBJ1-1
D gene: TRBD1
clone size: many
CDR3 DNA: TGCAGCGTTGATCGGGACAGGGGGTACACTGAAGCTTTCTTT
CDR3 protein: CSVDRDRGYTEAFF

V gene: TRBV11-1
J gene: TRBJ2-1
D gene: TRBD1
clone size: many
CDR3 DNA: TGTGCCAGCAGCTTAGTTCGGGACAGAGCCTACAATGAGCAGTTCTTC
CDR3 protein: CASSLVRDRAYNEQFF

V gene: TRBV20-1
J gene: TRBJ2-6
D gene: TRBD1
clone size: few
CDR3 DNA: TGCAGTGCTATATTTGACAGGGCCTTCTCTGGGGCCAACGTCCGGACTTTC
CDR3 protein: CSAIFDRAFSGANVRTF

V gene: TRBV5-8
J gene: TRBJ2-5
D gene: TRBD1
clone size: many
CDR3 DNA: TGTGCCAGCACCGTGGGACAGGGCCGTAGGGAGACCCAGTACTTC
CDR3 protein: CASTVGQGRRETQYF

V gene: TRBV4-1
J gene: TRBJ1-3
D gene: .
clone size: .
CDR3 DNA: TGCGCCAGCAGCCAAGAGAGGGGGTCCGGAAACACCATATATTTT
CDR3 protein: CASSQERGSGNTIYF

V gene: TRBV5-1
J gene: TRBJ2-5
D gene: .
clone size: .
CDR3 DNA: TGCGCCAGCAGCTTGGCAGTGCTAGCCGCCGAGACCCCGTACTTC
CDR3 protein: CASSLAVLAAETPYF

V gene: TRBV9
J gene: TRBJ1-2
D gene: .
clone size: .
CDR3 DNA: TGTGCCAGCAGCGTAGGCGGAGGGGTATACTATGGCTACACCTTC
CDR3 protein: CASSVGGGVYYGYTF

V gene: TRBV28
J gene: TRBJ1-1
D gene: .
clone size: .
CDR3 DNA: TGTGCCAGCAGTCCGACGAAGGGTGCGGGGGCCAAGTCTCGGTACACTGAAGCTTTCTTT
CDR3 protein: CASSPTKGAGAKSRYTEAFF

V gene: TRBV6-5
J gene: TRBJ1-2
D gene: .
clone size: many
CDR3 DNA: TGTGCCAGCAGTGACTTAGGTGGCTACACCTTC
CDR3 protein: CASSDLGGYTF

V gene: TRBV20-1
J gene: TRBJ2-1
D gene: .
clone size: .
CDR3 DNA: TGCAGTGCTAGATCTCCTAGCGTAACCTACAATGAGCAGTTCTTC
CDR3 protein: CSARSPSVTYNEQFF

V gene: TRBV27
J gene: TRBJ1-1
D gene: TRBD1
clone size: few
CDR3 DNA: TGTGCCAGTTTACCCCGGGGACAGGGGGCTACTGAAGCTTTCTTT
CDR3 protein: CASLPRGQGATEAFF

V gene: TRBV24-1
J gene: TRBJ2-7
D gene: TRBD1
clone size: .
CDR3 DNA: TGTGCCGCTCGGACAGGCAACGCCTACGAGCAGTACTTC
CDR3 protein: CAARTGNAYEQYF

V gene: TRBV10-3
J gene: TRBJ1-2
D gene: .
clone size: many
CDR3 DNA: TGTGCCATCAGTGAGTCCGGCAGCTACTATGGCTACACCTTC
CDR3 protein: CAISESGSYYGYTF

V gene: TRBV7-9
J gene: TRBJ1-1
D gene: .
clone size: .
CDR3 DNA: TGTGCCGGCAGCCCGAAGGGGCGGGACACTGAAGCTTTCTTT
CDR3 protein: CAGSPKGRDTEAFF

V gene: TRBV29-1
J gene: TRBJ2-1
D gene: TRBD2
clone size: many
CDR3 DNA: TGCAGCGTTGGTCGTAGCGGGTTTCCCTACGAGCAGTTCTTC
CDR3 protein: CSVGRSGFPYEQFF

V gene: TRBV12-3/TRBV12-4
J gene: TRBJ1-2
D gene: .
clone size: few
CDR3 DNA: TGTGCCAGCAGAGGGGATCCGGGTCTGAACTATGGCTACACCTTC
CDR3 protein: CASRGDPGLNYGYTF

V gene: TRBV11-2
J gene: TRBJ1-1
D gene: TRBD1
clone size: .
CDR3 DNA: TGTGCCAGCAGATATGGACAGGGGACTGAAGCTTTCTTT
CDR3 protein: CASRYGQGTEAFF

V gene: TRBV20-1
J gene: TRBJ1-2
D gene: TRBD1
clone size: many
CDR3 DNA: TGCAGTGCTAGGGCCGGCACAGGGGAACAAGGCTACACCTTC
CDR3 protein: CSARAGTGEQGYTF

V gene: TRBV7-6
J gene: TRBJ2-1
D gene: TRBD2
clone size: many
CDR3 DNA: TGTGCCAGCAGCTCCCTACCGGGACTAGCAGTCTATGAGCAGTTCTTC
CDR3 protein: CASSSLPGLAVYEQFF

V gene: TRBV10-3
J gene: TRBJ1-2
D gene: .
clone size: few
CDR3 DNA: TGTGCCATCAGTGAGTCGGGCTGGGCAGGGGCGGATGGCTACACCTTC
CDR3 protein: CAISESGWAGADGYTF

V gene: TRBV12-3/TRBV12-4
J gene: TRBJ1-3
D gene: TRBD1
clone size: few
CDR3 DNA: TGTGCCAGCAGTGGGGACAGGGGAGCTGGAAACACCATATATTTT
CDR3 protein: CASSGDRGAGNTIYF

V gene: TRBV6-5
J gene: TRBJ2-7
D gene: TRBD1
clone size: .
CDR3 DNA: TGTGCCAGCAACCAACAGGGGGCAAGCGAGCAGTACTTC
CDR3 protein: CASNQQGASEQYF

V gene: TRBV5-1
J gene: TRBJ2-2
D gene: .
clone size: .
CDR3 DNA: TGCGCCAGCGGGGAAGTCGGGGAGCTGTTTTTT
CDR3 protein: CASGEVGELFF

V gene: TRBV6-4
J gene: TRBJ2-7
D gene: TRBD2
clone size: once
CDR3 DNA: TGTGCCAGCAGTGCCCAAACTAGCGGAAGCTCCTACGAGCAGTACTTC
CDR3 protein: CASSAQTSGSSYEQYF

V gene: TRBV6-5
J gene: TRBJ1-2
D gene: TRBD1
clone size: .
CDR3 DNA: TGTGCCAGCAGTTACTCAGGGACAGGGAATGGCTACACCTTC
CDR3 protein: CASSYSGTGNGYTF

V gene: TRBV3-1
J gene: TRBJ2-1
D gene: TRBD2
clone size: few
CDR3 DNA: TGTGCCAGCAGCCAAGGCCTAGCGGGGAACTCCTACAATGAGCAGTTCTTC
CDR3 protein: CASSQGLAGNSYNEQFF

V gene: TRBV10-3
J gene: TRBJ2-7
D gene: .
clone size: .
CDR3 DNA: TGTGCCATCAGTGGAGATGGAGACAGGCCGGAGCAGTACTTC
CDR3 protein: CAISGDGDRPEQYF

V gene: TRBV3-1
J gene: TRBJ2-1
D gene: TRBD2
clone size: .
CDR3 DNA: TGTGCCAGCAGCCAAGTATGGCGGGAGGGCCAGAATGAGCAGTTCTTC
CDR3 protein: CASSQVWREGQNEQFF

V gene: TRBV10-3
J gene: TRBJ1-1
D gene: .
clone size: .
CDR3 DNA: TGTGCCATCAGTGACGGTCTCAACACTGAAGCTTTCTTT
CDR3 protein: CAISDGLNTEAFF

V gene: TRBV20-1
J gene: TRBJ1-6
D gene: TRBD1
clone size: many
CDR3 DNA: TGCAGTGCTAGAGGACAGGGGGACTCACCCCTCCACTTT
CDR3 protein: CSARGQGDSPLHF

V gene: TRBV20-1
J gene: TRBJ2-5
D gene: TRBD2
clone size: once
CDR3 DNA: TGCAGTGCCAGAGATCCGGGCGGGAGCGGTGAGACCCAGTACTTC
CDR3 protein: CSARDPGGSGETQYF

V gene: TRBV12-3/TRBV12-4
J gene: TRBJ2-3
D gene: .
clone size: .
CDR3 DNA: TGTGCCAGCAGTCTTAAGGGAGGCACAGATACGGAGTATTTT
CDR3 protein: CASSLKGGTDTEYF

V gene: TRBV4-1
J gene: TRBJ1-1
D gene: TRBD1
clone size: many
CDR3 DNA: TGCGCCAGCAGTCTGGGGGATTACAGGACAGGGACTGAAGCTTTCTTT
CDR3 protein: CASSLGDYRTGTEAFF

V gene: TRBV7-2
J gene: TRBJ2-1
D gene: .
clone size: many
CDR3 DNA: TGTGCCAGCAGCTTAGTTCTGGGGACCAGCTCCTACAATGAGCAGTTCTTC
CDR3 protein: CASSLVLGTSSYNEQFF

V gene: TRBV10-3
J gene: TRBJ2-7
D gene: TRBD2
clone size: .
CDR3 DNA: TGTGCCACGGGACTAGCGGGAGGCTACGAGCAGTACTTC
CDR3 protein: CATGLAGGYEQYF

V gene: TRBV5-5
J gene: TRBJ1-4
D gene: .
clone size: few
CDR3 DNA: TGTGCCAGCAGCTTCCCAGGGGAAGAAAAACTGTTTTTT
CDR3 protein: CASSFPGEEKLFF

V gene: TRBV7-2
J gene: TRBJ2-5
D gene: TRBD2
clone size: .
CDR3 DNA: TGTGCCAGCAGCTTAGTGGGGCTAGCGGGGGGTGGTGAGCAGTACTTC
CDR3 protein: CASSLVGLAGGGEQYF